These 24 T cell receptor beta chains originate from one sample sequenced in a study of blood T cell repertoires in COVID-19 (dated by TCRdb to between 2020 and 2021). The library was built by means of the immunoSEQ multiplex PCR assay. TCRdb mirrors the immuneACCESS table, restricted to in-frame sequences. Some clones are absent from its copies; in checked studies, under half trace to an unresolved V gene, and the reason for the others is unknown. This sample lists 300,000 to 450,000 clones; about four fifths were detected once. The leading ten clones occupy about 1% of the sample. Material: peripheral blood. These receptors originate from a human donor with acute or convalescent COVID-19. The donor label of this sample is uncertain.

The chain recombines TRBV2 with TRBJ1-1; weak D call: TRBD1 (5 bases). CDR1 and CDR2 (germline): SNHLY, FYNNEI. Trimming pared 7 bases from V and 3 bases from J, leaving 12 bases between. The CDR3 consists of 13 residues. This chain's CDR3 is CASNRRVDTEAFF. CDR3 sequence (DNA): TGTGCCAGCAACCGCAGGGTTGACACTGAAGCTTTCTTT.

The chain employs TRBV18 and TRBJ1-1; 7 bases are a match to TRBD1. The CDR3 loop spans 13 amino acids. V trimming: 6 bases; J trimming: 5 bases; junction bases outside the gene matches: 6. Germline-derived CDR1 and CDR2 are KGHSH and LQKENI. The CDR3 DNA reads as TGTGCCAGCTCTCCCTCGGGACAGACTGAAGCTTTCTTT. This gives the protein CASSPSGQTEAFF.

The chain employs TRBV7-9 and TRBJ2-1, with 7 nucleotides matching TRBD2. This CDR3 region has 15 residues. CDR1 and CDR2 (germline): SEHNR, FQNEAQ (reference sequence). V lost 5 bases to trimming and J lost 3 bases; unmatched junction nucleotides: 7. The CDR3 DNA reads TGTGCCAGCAGCCCAGGCGGGAGTATCTACAATGAGCAGTTCTTC. Protein product: CASSPGGSIYNEQFF.

CDR3: CASSLSTSGRWETQYF. The DNA for the CDR3 is TGTGCCAGCAGCTTGAGCACTAGCGGGAGATGGGAGACCCAGTACTTC. The rearrangement uses TRBV5-5 and TRBJ2-5; 11 positions agree with TRBD2. The V segment lost 1 base and the J segment 5 bases; nucleotides outside the gene matches: 7. This CDR3 spans 16 amino acids. Germline V gene sequence: CDR1 SGHKS, CDR2 YYEKEE (reference sequence).

This sequence joins TRBV12-3 or TRBV12-4 and TRBJ1-5, with 8 bases lining up with TRBD1. V dropped 6 bases and J dropped 6; count of bases not matched to a gene: 4. The CDR3 extends over 13 amino acids. DNA of the CDR3: TGTGCCAGCAGCAGGGGGCACCTTCAGCCCCAGCATTTT. This encodes CASSRGHLQPQHF.

This chain connects TRBV5-1 to TRBJ2-2; possible D gene TRBD2, 5 bases. CDR1 and CDR2 (germline): SGHRS, YFSETQ. V lost 5 bases and J 6 bases, leaving 11 bases between the germline ends. The CDR3 spans 13 residues. The CDR3 here is CASRPGSSGELFF. In nucleotides, the CDR3 is TGCGCCAGCAGACCGGGATCGTCCGGGGAGCTGTTTTTT.

A single count supports this clone. This sequence joins TRBV18 and TRBJ2-4; D ambiguous. Per germline, CDR1 KGHSH and CDR2 LQKENI. CDR3 length equals 18 residues. Trimming removed 6 bases from V and 4 bases from J, with 25 bases in between. The CDR3 is CASSTLKAGAAQKNIQYF. Here the CDR3 DNA reads TGTGCCAGCTCCACACTAAAGGCCGGTGCAGCCCAAAAAAACATTCAGTACTTC. The whole variable domain, remainder taken from reference TRBV18 and TRBJ2-4, is NAGVMQNPRHLVRRRGQEARLRCSPMKGHSHVYWYRQLPEEGLKFMVYLQKENIIDESGMPKERFSAEFPKEGPSILRIQQVVRGDSAAYFCASSTLKAGAAQKNIQYFGAGTRLSVL.

Concerning this clone itself: Other DNA sequences in the same sample also yield this CDR3. The rearrangement links TRBV19 to TRBJ1-1, with D perhaps TRBD1 (5 bases). In germline, CDR1 is LNHDA, CDR2 SQIVND (reference sequence). V was shortened by 3 bases and J by 0 bases, with 8 bases between the two germline ends. The CDR3 contains 14 residues. The CDR3 DNA reads TGTGCCAGTAGTATTGCAGGGTTGAACACTGAAGCTTTCTTT. Encoded protein: CASSIAGLNTEAFF. Full variable domain (remainder filled in from reference TRBV19 and TRBJ1-1): DGGITQSPKYLFRKEGQNVTLSCEQNLNHDAMYWYRQDPGQGLRLIYYSQIVNDFQKGDIAEGYSVSREKKESFPLTVTSAQKNPTAFYLCASSIAGLNTEAFFGQGTRLTVV.

The chain is built from TRBV7-8 and TRBJ1-5; TRBD1 matches at 9 bases. This CDR3 spans 15 amino acids. The trim removed 5 bases at V and 5 bases at J, leaving 7 bases unmatched. Germline-derived CDR1 and CDR2 are SGHVS and FQNEAQ. The CDR3 region is CASSPGTGKDQPQHF. The CDR3 DNA follows: TGTGCCAGCAGCCCCGGGACAGGGAAGGATCAGCCCCAGCATTTT.

V usage is TRBV28 and J usage is TRBJ1-5, with 8 bases identical to TRBD1. V lost 2 bases and J lost 6; bases outside the gene matches: 6. CDR3 size: 15 residues. The germline gives CDR1 MDHEN, CDR2 SYDVKM. The CDR3 DNA reads as TGTGCCAGCAGTTTAAACGGGCAGGGGGCTCAGCCCCAGCATTTT. Encoded protein: CASSLNGQGAQPQHF.

The V gene is TRBV28, the J gene TRBJ1-1; the D is unclear. V was pared by 1 base and J by 10 bases, with 19 bases between. Germline-derived CDR1 and CDR2 are MDHEN and SYDVKM. This CDR3 has 15 amino acids. The CDR3 reads CASSLSAGTIRGAFF. Here the CDR3 DNA reads TGTGCCAGCAGTTTATCCGCCGGTACAATACGGGGAGCTTTCTTT.

V is TRBV3-1 (or the pseudogene TRBV3-2) and J is TRBJ1-2, with 7 nucleotides matching TRBD1. CDR3 length equals 15 residues. V shed 0 bases and J 3 bases; nucleotides not matched to a gene: 4. The germline CDR1 and CDR2 sequences are LGHDT and YNNKEL (reference sequence). The CDR3 DNA reads as TGTGCCAGCAGCCAAGATAATAGGGGGCACTATGGCTACACCTTC. The encoded protein is CASSQDNRGHYGYTF.

This clone has a handful of counts. This chain links TRBV4-2 with TRBJ1-1, with 8 bases fitting TRBD1. Trimming took 2 bases from V and 1 from J; bases not matched to a gene: 3. This CDR3 comprises 15 residues. Looked up from germline, CDR1 is LGHNA and CDR2 is YNFKEQ. The CDR3 spells CASSQQGTGNTEAFF. CDR3 bases: TGTGCCAGCAGCCAACAGGGGACAGGGAACACTGAAGCTTTCTTT.

The genes are TRBV18 and TRBJ2-1; the D gene is possibly TRBD2 (6 bases). This CDR3 comprises 15 residues. The V end lost 2 bases, the J end lost 7 bases, and 15 bases lay between the germline ends. Germline loops: CDR1 KGHSH, CDR2 LQKENI. CDR3 protein: CASSPTPGVGNEQFF. CDR3 DNA: TGTGCCAGCTCACCAACCCCGGGGGTAGGGAATGAGCAGTTCTTC.

The J gene is TRBJ1-2, the V gene TRBV27, with TRBD1 matching 8 bases. The V gene end was trimmed by 6 bases and the J gene end by 4 bases; junction bases not matched to a gene: 4. CDR1 and CDR2 (germline): MNHEY, SMNVEV (reference sequence). The CDR3 extends over 13 amino acids. The CDR3: CASRDRVGYGYTF. Here the CDR3 DNA reads TGTGCCAGCAGGGACAGGGTAGGCTATGGCTACACCTTC.

The chain recombines TRBV27 with TRBJ1-2, with 8 bases that match TRBD1. V trimming: 2 bases; J trimming: 4 bases; junction bases outside the gene matches: 9. Germline CDR1 is MNHEY and CDR2 is SMNVEV (reference sequence). The CDR3 consists of 16 residues. The CDR3 sequence: CASSLGVDRAIYGYTF. Here the CDR3 DNA reads TGTGCCAGCAGTTTAGGGGTGGACAGGGCAATCTATGGCTACACCTTC.

CDR3 region: CASSSRGVAEAFF. The CDR3 coding sequence is TGTGCCAGCAGTTCGCGGGGGGTGGCTGAAGCTTTCTTT. The rearrangement joins TRBV28 to TRBJ1-1, with D possibly matching TRBD1 (5 bases). The CDR3 covers 13 residues. Germline CDR1 and CDR2: MDHEN and SYDVKM. Trimming left V 4 bases short and J 6 bases short, with 12 bases between.

This chain connects TRBV10-3 to TRBJ1-3; perhaps TRBD1 as D (6 bases). The CDR3 has 18 amino acids. V dropped 3 bases and J dropped 3 bases, with 21 bases sitting between them. Germline CDR1 reads ENHRY; CDR2 reads SYGVKD. CDR3 loop: CAISDSKRAGAGGNTIYF. As DNA, the CDR3 is TGTGCCATCAGTGATTCCAAGAGGGCAGGGGCGGGTGGAAACACCATATATTTT.

V is TRBV30 and J is TRBJ1-1; weak D call: TRBD1 (6 bases). There are 13 residues in the CDR3. Germline assignment: CDR1 GTSNPN and CDR2 SVGIG (reference sequence). Trimming removed 6 bases from V and 0 bases from J, with 11 bases in between. The CDR3, as DNA: TGTGCCTGCACGGGACACTTGAACACTGAAGCTTTCTTT. Protein: CACTGHLNTEAFF.

The CDR3 DNA sequence: TGTGCCAGCAGCCAGGGTGAGACCCAGTACTTC. Translated, it gives CASSQGETQYF. The V and J genes are TRBV6-6 and TRBJ2-5, with a weak D call TRBD1 (5 bases). The CDR3 spans 11 residues. Germline V gene data show CDR1 as MNHNY and CDR2 as SVGAGI (reference sequence). Trimming took 6 bases from V and 5 from J, leaving 7 bases between them.

The chain carries TRBV25-1 and TRBJ1-1; 9 nucleotides align to TRBD1. Germline CDR1 is MGHDK and CDR2 is SYGVNS. This CDR3 contains 12 residues. V trimming: 6 bases; J trimming: 4 bases; junction bases outside the gene matches: 0. CDR3 DNA sequence: TGTGCCAGCAGGGACAGGGGCACTGAAGCTTTCTTT. As protein: CASRDRGTEAFF.

The chain joins TRBV29-1 to TRBJ1-1, with D hard to call. Germline loops: CDR1 SQVTM, CDR2 ANQGSEA. V lost 3 bases, J lost 0 bases, and 8 bases lay in between. The CDR3 contains 13 residues. Written as DNA, the CDR3 is TGCAGCGTTGAGGTAGTGTTGAACACTGAAGCTTTCTTT. It translates to CSVEVVLNTEAFF. Combining the CDR3 with reference TRBV29-1 and TRBJ1-1 gives the whole variable domain SAVISQKPSRDICQRGTSLTIQCQVDSQVTMMFWYRQQPGQSLTLIATANQGSEATYESGFVIDKFPISRPNLTFSTLTVSNMSPEDSSIYLCSVEVVLNTEAFFGQGTRLTVV.

In its sample, this clone was seen a few times. The chain links TRBV15 to TRBJ1-5; D gene uncertain. The V end lost 1 base, the J end lost 5 bases, and 9 bases lay between the germline ends. CDR1 LNHNV and CDR2 YYDKDF come from the germline V gene (reference sequence). The CDR3 contains 14 residues. The CDR3 reads CATSRGAEYQPQHF. The CDR3 DNA sequence: TGTGCCACCAGCAGAGGGGCCGAGTATCAGCCCCAGCATTTT.

In its sample, this clone was seen a few times. V gene TRBV5-5 combines with J gene TRBJ2-3; 13 nucleotides align to TRBD2. The germline V gene encodes CDR1 SGHKS and CDR2 YYEKEE (reference sequence). V gave up 4 bases and J gave up 5 bases; unmatched junction bases: 7. The CDR3 totals 16 residues. In nucleotides, the CDR3 is TGTGCCAGCAGCCCCACCGGGACTAGCGGGATAGATACGCAGTATTTT. Translating it yields CASSPTGTSGIDTQYF.